Presented here are 21 T cell receptor beta chains from one specimen sequenced in a study of T cells expressing NK-cell markers (dated by TCRdb to 2019 to 2021). The library came from 5' RACE. Sequencing took place on an Illumina HiSeq 2000. The reads were reprocessed in TCRdb, with one entry per CDR3 protein sequence and no accompanying DNA. The sample's table covers approximately 420,000 distinct CDR3 sequences. The biggest ten clones account for around 10% of the sample. Sequencing was performed on blood T cells: a sorted CD56 or NKG2C T cell subset, CD4+ or CD8+ T cells, or bulk PBMC T cells (not recorded which). The receptors derive from a woman aged 45-59 years in good health. Donor details come from another sample of the same person, matched by shared clones.

The chain carries TRBV5-1 and TRBJ2-5; TCRdb returns TRBD2, unconfirmable since there is no DNA. Per the germline V gene, CDR1 is SGHRS and CDR2 is YFSETQ. The CDR3 runs 16 residues. The CDR3 reads CASSPRAGRSGETQYF.

The V call is TRBV4-1, the J call TRBJ2-1; TCRdb indicates TRBD2, and absent DNA this call remains unverified. The CDR3 is 15 residues long. The germline gives CDR1 MGHRA, CDR2 YSYEKL. The CDR3 reads CASSQGPSGEGEQFF.

This sequence joins TRBV10-3 and TRBJ2-4; TCRdb selects TRBD2, and the lack of DNA leaves this call unchecked. Germline assignment: CDR1 ENHRY and CDR2 SYGVKD. The CDR3 is 11 amino acids. CDR3 loop: CAARGGYIQYF.

V gene TRBV2 combines with J gene TRBJ2-5; TCRdb proposes TRBD2, but this gene call is untestable without DNA. Germline V gene lookup returns CDR1 SNHLY and CDR2 FYNNEI. The CDR3 runs to 14 residues. The chain's CDR3 is CASIRGLRQETQYF. Drawing the rest from reference TRBV2 and TRBJ2-5, the complete variable domain is EPEVTQTPSHQVTQMGQEVILRCVPISNHLYFYWYRQILGQKVEFLVSFYNNEISEKSEIFDDQFSVERPDGSNFTLKIRSTKLEDSAMYFCASIRGLRQETQYFGPGTRLLVL.

The genes are TRBV7-9 and TRBJ2-2; without DNA, the TCRdb call of TRBD2 cannot be checked. The germline CDR1 and CDR2 sequences are SEHNR and FQNEAQ (reference sequence). This CDR3 region has 15 residues. The CDR3 sequence: CASSLFSGSAGELFF.

CDR3 amino acids: CSARVGGMADTQYF. This chain uses TRBV20-1 with TRBJ2-3; TCRdb outputs TRBD2, but without DNA this stays unchecked. The CDR3 is 14 residues long. Germline V lookup: CDR1 DFQATT, CDR2 SNEGSKA (reference sequence).

This chain connects TRBV27 to TRBJ1-6; TCRdb's D gene call, TRBD1, goes unchecked for lack of DNA. CDR1 is MNHEY and CDR2 is SMNVEV in the germline V gene (reference sequence). The CDR3 is made up of 16 amino acids. The CDR3 loop is CASSLSPRGQGSPLHF.

The chain combines TRBV12-3 or TRBV12-4 with TRBJ2-5. This CDR3 is 14 amino acids long. The CDR3 sequence: CASRRSGVQETQYF.

The chain links TRBV30 to TRBJ2-5. Per the germline V gene, CDR1 is GTSNPN and CDR2 is SVGIG (reference sequence). The CDR3 consists of 14 residues. This CDR3 reads CAWSVQGLQETQYF.

The chain joins TRBV12-3 or TRBV12-4 to TRBJ2-1; TCRdb picks TRBD1, but there is no DNA to check that call. This CDR3 has 18 amino acids. The CDR3: CASSLGLGAYRGDNEQFF.

The gene calls are TRBV6-5 and TRBJ1-2; with no DNA, the TCRdb D assignment of TRBD1 cannot be verified. CDR1 is MNHEY and CDR2 is SVGAGI in the germline V gene. The length of the CDR3 is 15 residues. The CDR3 loop is CASTPRQDVPNGYTF.

This chain uses TRBV10-3 with TRBJ2-3; TCRdb proposes TRBD2, but this gene call is untestable without DNA. Per the germline V gene, CDR1 is ENHRY and CDR2 is SYGVKD. This CDR3 is built from 16 residues. CDR3: CAIKGTSGSKTDTQYF.

The chain has TRBV15 and TRBJ2-3; TCRdb's D call, TRBD1, is unchecked because there is no DNA. CDR1 and CDR2 from the germline V gene are LNHNV and YYDKDF (reference sequence). The length of the CDR3 is 17 residues. Here the CDR3 reads CATSRDRRGVRTDTQYF.

The chain employs TRBV29-1 and TRBJ1-2; TCRdb designates TRBD1, a call that cannot be tested without DNA. The CDR3 contains 13 residues. Germline V gene sequence: CDR1 SQVTM, CDR2 ANQGSEA. This CDR3 is CSVESDRDSGYTF.

The chain employs TRBV7-8 and TRBJ2-5; TCRdb's D call of TRBD2 is untestable without DNA. The V gene's germline CDR1 is SGHVS and CDR2 FQNEAQ. The CDR3 has 14 amino acids. CDR3 region: CASSLRNLRETQYF.

The CDR3: CSGRVGETQYF. The V gene is TRBV29-1, the J gene TRBJ2-5; the D call from TCRdb, TRBD1, cannot be confirmed without DNA. CDR1 and CDR2 (germline): SQVTM, ANQGSEA. This CDR3 region has 11 residues.

The rearrangement links TRBV7-9 to TRBJ1-5; the TCRdb call, TRBD1, lacks DNA for checking. In germline, CDR1 is SEHNR, CDR2 FQNEAQ (reference sequence). The CDR3 runs 14 residues. The CDR3 sequence: CASSGTGPNQPQHF.

The chain carries TRBV20-1 and TRBJ1-6; TCRdb outputs TRBD1, but without DNA this stays unchecked. The CDR3 consists of 17 residues. The germline gives CDR1 DFQATT, CDR2 SNEGSKA (reference sequence). The CDR3 protein is CSAREYDRFSYNSPLHF.

The chain links TRBV29-1 to TRBJ2-3; TCRdb calls TRBD2, which cannot be checked without DNA. CDR3 size: 12 residues. Germline V gives CDR1 SQVTM, CDR2 ANQGSEA. The chain's CDR3 is CSVGGVGNTQYF.

This chain uses TRBV5-5 with TRBJ1-2; TCRdb picks TRBD1, but there is no DNA to check that call. The CDR3 length is 12 residues. The germline V gene has CDR1 SGHKS and CDR2 YYEKEE (reference sequence). CDR3 residues: CASSPPGDGYTF.

This rearrangement joins TRBV5-1 to TRBJ2-7; without DNA, the TCRdb call of TRBD2 cannot be checked. Germline V gene sequence: CDR1 SGHRS, CDR2 YFSETQ. This CDR3 is built from 13 residues. The CDR3 loop is CASSFEGRGEQYF. Variable domain in full (rest from reference TRBV5-1 and TRBJ2-7): KAGVTQTPRYLIKTRGQQVTLSCSPISGHRSVSWYQQTPGQGLQFLFEYFSETQRNKGNFPGRFSGRQFSNSRSEMNVSTLELGDSALYLCASSFEGRGEQYFGPGTRLTVT.